The 5 T cell receptor beta chains presented below share a single source sample, sequenced in a study of CD8 T cells in Susac syndrome. A quantity of roughly 0.5 to 1 ug RNA underwent reverse transcription using random hexamers. TCRdb recomputed calls from the immunoSEQ multiplex PCR reads with MiXCR, one row per CDR3 protein. This sample has about 210,000 distinct CDR3 sequences, with approximately 95% found just once. Material: CD4+ T cells from PBMCs. The origin of the receptors is a human donor with multiple sclerosis.

The chain has TRBV6-5 and TRBJ2-7; D might be TRBD1 (6 bases). Deletions cut 6 bases from V and 6 bases from J, with 12 bases between. CDR1 is MNHEY and CDR2 is SVGAGI in the germline V gene. CDR3 length equals 12 residues. The CDR3 nucleotides are TGTGCCAGCAGCAGGGGACGTACCGAGCAGTACTTC. Its protein is CASSRGRTEQYF.

The rearrangement uses TRBV19 and TRBJ2-7, with D tentatively TRBD1 (6 bases). Trimming removed 2 bases at V and 0 bases at J, with 8 bases between. Germline CDR1 reads LNHDA; CDR2 reads SQIVND (reference sequence). This CDR3 is 14 amino acids long. The CDR3, as DNA: TGTGCCAGTAGTATAAAGACAGGCTCCTACGAGCAGTACTTC. This encodes CASSIKTGSYEQYF.

The chain recombines TRBV2 with TRBJ2-7; TRBD1 matches 7 bases. Trimming took 6 bases from V and 2 from J; bases not matched to a gene: 7. Per the germline V gene, CDR1 is SNHLY and CDR2 is FYNNEI. This CDR3 spans 14 amino acids. CDR3 sequence (DNA): TGTGCCAGCAGGGAGACAGGGCCCCCCTACGAGCAGTACTTC. Protein product: CASRETGPPYEQYF.

The CDR3 DNA is TGTGCCACCAGTGGTGCCTACACAGATACGCAGTATTTT. Protein: CATSGAYTDTQYF. This sequence joins TRBV24-1 and TRBJ2-3; D gene ambiguous. The CDR3 covers 13 residues. CDR1 and CDR2 from the germline V gene are KGHDR and SFDVKD. The V end was cut by 5 bases, the J end by 2 bases, with 7 bases between.

The DNA of the CDR3 is TGCAGTGCTAGACTAGCAGGCCCGAACACCGGGGAGCTGTTTTTT. Its protein is CSARLAGPNTGELFF. The chain uses TRBV20-1 and TRBJ2-2; the D gene is possibly TRBD2 (5 bases). V lost 2 bases, J lost 0 bases, and 10 bases lay in between. This CDR3 has 15 residues. CDR1 is DFQATT and CDR2 is SNEGSKA in the germline V gene (reference sequence).